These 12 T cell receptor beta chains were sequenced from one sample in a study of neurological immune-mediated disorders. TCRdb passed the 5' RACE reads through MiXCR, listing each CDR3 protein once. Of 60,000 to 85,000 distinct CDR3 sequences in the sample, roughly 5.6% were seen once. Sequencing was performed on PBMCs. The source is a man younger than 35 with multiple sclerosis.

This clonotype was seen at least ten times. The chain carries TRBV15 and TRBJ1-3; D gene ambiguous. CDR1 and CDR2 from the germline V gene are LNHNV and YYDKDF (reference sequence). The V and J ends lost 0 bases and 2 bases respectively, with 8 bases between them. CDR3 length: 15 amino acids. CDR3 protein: CATSRDYGAGNTIYF. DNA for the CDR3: TGTGCCACCAGCAGAGATTACGGGGCTGGAAACACCATATATTTT.

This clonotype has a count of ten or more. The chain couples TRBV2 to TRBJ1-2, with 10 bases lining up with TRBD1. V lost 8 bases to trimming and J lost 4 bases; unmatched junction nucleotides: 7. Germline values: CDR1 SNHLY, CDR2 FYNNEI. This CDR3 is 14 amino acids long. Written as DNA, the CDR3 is TGTGCCAGCCCTGGACAGGGGGAGGCCTATGGCTACACCTTC. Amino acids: CASPGQGEAYGYTF.

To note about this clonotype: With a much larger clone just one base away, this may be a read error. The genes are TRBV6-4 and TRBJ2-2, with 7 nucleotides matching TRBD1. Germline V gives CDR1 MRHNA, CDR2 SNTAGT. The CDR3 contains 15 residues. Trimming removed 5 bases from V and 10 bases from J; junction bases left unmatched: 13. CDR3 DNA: TGTGCCAGCAGTAACGAGCAGGGGGACGCCGAGGAGCTGTTTTTT. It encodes CASSNEQGDAEELFF.

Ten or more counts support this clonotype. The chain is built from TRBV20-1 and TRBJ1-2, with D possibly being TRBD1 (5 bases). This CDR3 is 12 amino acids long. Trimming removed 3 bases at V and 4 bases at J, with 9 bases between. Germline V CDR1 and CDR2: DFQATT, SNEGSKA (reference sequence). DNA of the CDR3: TGCAGTGCTAGGTTTGGGGGCTATGGCTACACCTTC. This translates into CSARFGGYGYTF.

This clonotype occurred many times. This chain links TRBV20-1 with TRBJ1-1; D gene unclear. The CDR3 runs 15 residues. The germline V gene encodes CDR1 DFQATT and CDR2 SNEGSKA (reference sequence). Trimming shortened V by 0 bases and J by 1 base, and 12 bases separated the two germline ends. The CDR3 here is CSARDRRTANTEAFF. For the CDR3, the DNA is TGCAGTGCTAGAGATCGGAGGACCGCGAACACTGAAGCTTTCTTT.

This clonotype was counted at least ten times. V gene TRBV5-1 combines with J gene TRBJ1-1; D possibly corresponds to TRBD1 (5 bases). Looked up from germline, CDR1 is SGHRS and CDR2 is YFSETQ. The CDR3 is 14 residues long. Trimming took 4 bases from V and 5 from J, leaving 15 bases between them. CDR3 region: CASSRTGTGTEAFF. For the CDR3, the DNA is TGCGCCAGCAGCCGGACCGGGACGGGGACTGAAGCTTTCTTT.

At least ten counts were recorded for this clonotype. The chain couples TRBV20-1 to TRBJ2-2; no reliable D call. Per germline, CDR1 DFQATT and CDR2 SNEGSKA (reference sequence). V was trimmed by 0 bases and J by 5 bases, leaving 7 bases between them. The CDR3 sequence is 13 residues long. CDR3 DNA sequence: TGCAGTGCTAGAGAGGTGGTTACCGGGGAGCTGTTTTTT. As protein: CSAREVVTGELFF.

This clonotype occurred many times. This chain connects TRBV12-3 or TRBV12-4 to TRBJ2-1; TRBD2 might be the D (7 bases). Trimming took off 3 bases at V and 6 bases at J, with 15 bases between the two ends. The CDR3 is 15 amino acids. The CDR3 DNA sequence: TGTGCCAGCAGTTTGCGGCGGGGGCCCGCCAATGAGCAGTTCTTC. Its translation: CASSLRRGPANEQFF.

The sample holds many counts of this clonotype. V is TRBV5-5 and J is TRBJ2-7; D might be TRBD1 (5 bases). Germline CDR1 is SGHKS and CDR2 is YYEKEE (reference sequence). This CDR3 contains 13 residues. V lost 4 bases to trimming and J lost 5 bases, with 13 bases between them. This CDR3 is CASSQVGAHEQYF. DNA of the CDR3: TGTGCCAGCAGCCAGGTTGGGGCCCACGAGCAGTACTTC. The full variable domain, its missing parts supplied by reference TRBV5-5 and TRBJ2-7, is DAGVTQSPTHLIKTRGQQVTLRCSPISGHKSVSWYQQVLGQGPQFIFQYYEKEERGRGNFPDRFSARQFPNYSSELNVNALLLGDSALYLCASSQVGAHEQYFGPGTRLTVT.

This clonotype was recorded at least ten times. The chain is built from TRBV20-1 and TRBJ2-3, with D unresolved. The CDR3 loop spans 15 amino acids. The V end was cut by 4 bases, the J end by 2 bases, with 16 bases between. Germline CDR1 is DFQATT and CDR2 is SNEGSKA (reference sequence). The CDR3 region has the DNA TGCAGTGCTACCCCGGGCCTCGCCTACACAGATACGCAGTATTTT. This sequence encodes CSATPGLAYTDTQYF.

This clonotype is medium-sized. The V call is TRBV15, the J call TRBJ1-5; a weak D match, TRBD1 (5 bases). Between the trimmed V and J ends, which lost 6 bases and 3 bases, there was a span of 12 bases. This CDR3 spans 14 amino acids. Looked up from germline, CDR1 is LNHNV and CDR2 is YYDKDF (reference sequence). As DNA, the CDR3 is TGTGCCACCAGTGACAGCGACGCCAATCAGCCCCAGCATTTT. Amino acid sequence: CATSDSDANQPQHF. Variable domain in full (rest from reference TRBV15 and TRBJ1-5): DAMVIQNPRYQVTQFGKPVTLSCSQTLNHNVMYWYQQKSSQAPKLLFHYYDKDFNNEADTPDNFQSRRPNTSFCFLDIRSPGLGDTAMYLCATSDSDANQPQHFGDGTRLSIL.

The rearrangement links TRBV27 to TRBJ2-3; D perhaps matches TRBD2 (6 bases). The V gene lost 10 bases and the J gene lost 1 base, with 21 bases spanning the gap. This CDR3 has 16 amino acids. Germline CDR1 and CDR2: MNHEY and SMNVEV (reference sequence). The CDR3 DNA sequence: TGTGCCACTAACACCGCTCGGCGGGGAGGCACAGATACGCAGTATTTT. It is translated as CATNTARRGGTDTQYF.